This T cell receptor (beta chain) was sequenced during a study of T cells after posttransplantation cyclophosphamide. Findings and caveats of the study: Tissue-infiltrating T cells from skin or gut overlapped little with blood T cells. After PTCy, TRB diversity resembled that of CNI/methotrexate controls.

The CDR3 is 15 residues long. With 0 bases removed from V and 8 bases from J, the gap between germline ends came to 13 bases. Germline assignment: CDR1 MGHDK and CDR2 SYGVNS. This clone has more than one count but fewer than ten. As yet, its antigen is unknown. Profiled with immunoSEQ multiplex PCR; TCRdb holds only in-frame clones, not every one. The sample contains tens of thousands of clones, none of them singletons. The related graft donor's blood sample was taken on the day of bone marrow donation. This chain links TRBV25-1 with TRBJ1-4, with D possibly being TRBD1 (5 bases). The source is a man aged 35 to 55 in good health, CMV-negative, and a related stem cell transplant donor. Source material: PBMCs. The CDR3 sequence: CASSEYRWGGEKLFF. CDR3 bases: TGTGCCAGCAGTGAATATAGGTGGGGGGGGGAAAAACTGTTTTTT.